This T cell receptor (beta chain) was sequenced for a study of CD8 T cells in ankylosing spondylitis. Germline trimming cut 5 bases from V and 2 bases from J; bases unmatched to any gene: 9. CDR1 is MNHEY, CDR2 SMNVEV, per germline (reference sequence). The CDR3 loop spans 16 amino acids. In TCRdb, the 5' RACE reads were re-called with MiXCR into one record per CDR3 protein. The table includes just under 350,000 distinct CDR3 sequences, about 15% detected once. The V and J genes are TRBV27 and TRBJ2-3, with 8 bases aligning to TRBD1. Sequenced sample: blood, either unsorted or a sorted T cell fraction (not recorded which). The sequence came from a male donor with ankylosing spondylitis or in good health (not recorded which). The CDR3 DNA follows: TGTGCCAGCAGTCCACGGACAGGGTTCCCCACAGATACGCAGTATTTT. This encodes CASSPRTGFPTDTQYF.